The 31 T cell receptor beta chains presented below share a single source sample, sequenced in a study of blood T cells in healthy people across ages (dated by TCRdb to about 2015). Library method: 5' RACE. These reads were obtained on an Illumina HiSeq 2500. A second PCR of about 6 to 12 cycles was run with a J-beta primer mix and a sample-barcoded 5' primer. TCRdb reprocessing: public reads trimmed at Q25 with fastp, clones called with MiXCR, in-frame beta chains kept. Each record represents a unique CDR3 protein, reported with the most common genes and DNA among its rows. The sample profile shows around 870,000 distinct CDR3 sequences; 29% of them were found once. The ten largest make up approximately 15% of the sample. The sequencing input was blood. The receptor source for this set is a woman older than 75 in good health.

On this clonotype: Possible read error: a much larger clone is one base away. This chain links TRBV18 with TRBJ2-1, with no clear D. V lost 2 bases and J 5 bases, leaving 13 bases between the germline ends. CDR1 is KGHSH, CDR2 LQKENI, per germline. The CDR3 length is 15 residues. The DNA of the CDR3 is TGTGCCAGCTCACCAAGGGCCCAGAACCACAATGAGCAGTTCTTC. It translates to CASSPRAQNHNEQFF.

About this clonotype: A clone one base away is much larger, so this may be a read error. The chain is built from TRBV7-9 and TRBJ2-7; tentative D call: TRBD2 (5 bases). This CDR3 spans 13 amino acids. CDR1 and CDR2 from the germline V gene are SEHNR and FQNEAQ (reference sequence). V lost 2 bases to trimming and J lost 9 bases, with 14 bases between them. The CDR3 coding sequence is TGTGCCAGCAGCTTAAGAGGGATTGACGGGCAGTACTTC. Encoded protein: CASSLRGIDGQYF.

To note about this clonotype: A much larger clone lies one base from this, so it may be a read error. The chain recombines TRBV28 with TRBJ2-3, with D perhaps assigned TRBD1 or TRBD2 (5 bases each). The germline V gene has CDR1 MDHEN and CDR2 SYDVKM. The CDR3 consists of 14 residues. The CDR3 is CAGSLPGPSDTQYF. Here the CDR3 DNA reads TGTGCCGGCAGTCTACCGGGACCATCGGATACGCAGTATTTT.

This clonotype was seen at least ten times. The chain joins TRBV7-2 to TRBJ2-7; D possibly matches TRBD1 or TRBD2 (5 bases each). V gave up 5 bases and J gave up 0 bases, with 8 bases separating them. The germline gives CDR1 SGHTA, CDR2 FQGNSA. The CDR3 has 13 amino acids. CDR3 region: CASSTGPSYEQYF. CDR3 DNA sequence: TGTGCCAGCAGCACGGGACCCTCCTACGAGCAGTACTTC. The full variable domain, with the rest looked up from reference TRBV7-2 and TRBJ2-7, is GAGVSQSPSNKVTEKGKDVELRCDPISGHTALYWYRQSLGQGLEFLIYFQGNSAPDKSGLPSDRFSAERTGGSVSTLTIQRTQQEDSAVYLCASSTGPSYEQYFGPGTRLTVT.

This clonotype was counted at least ten times. The rearrangement joins TRBV29-1 to TRBJ2-3; D assignment may be TRBD1 or TRBD2 (6 bases each). The CDR3 is 15 residues long. Trimming pared 1 base from V and 1 base from J, leaving 12 bases between. Germline V lookup: CDR1 SQVTM, CDR2 ANQGSEA. The CDR3 DNA sequence: TGCAGCGTTGAAGGTCTCGGGGGCGGCACAGATACGCAGTATTTT. This codes for CSVEGLGGGTDTQYF.

J is TRBJ1-4 and V is TRBV18, with D possibly TRBD1 on 5 matching bases. Germline-derived CDR1 and CDR2 are KGHSH and LQKENI. V shed 2 bases and J shed 7 bases, with 11 bases lying between them. The length of the CDR3 is 14 residues. Here the CDR3 reads CASSPNGGLEKLFF. CDR3 coding DNA: TGTGCCAGCTCACCAAATGGGGGACTTGAAAAACTGTTTTTT.

A word on this clonotype: This may arise from a read error, as a much more abundant clone is one base away. The V gene is TRBV7-9, the J gene TRBJ2-4; D is unclear. V was cut by 6 bases and J by 13 bases, with 13 bases left in between. The CDR3 totals 11 residues. The V gene's germline CDR1 is SEHNR and CDR2 FQNEAQ (reference sequence). CDR3 in amino acids: CASSSDHEQYF. CDR3 nucleotide sequence: TGTGCCAGCAGTTCTGACCATGAGCAGTACTTC.

V gene TRBV30 combines with J gene TRBJ1-3; 9 bases line up with TRBD1. This CDR3 is 15 amino acids long. V lost 2 bases and J lost 0; bases outside the gene matches: 2. From germline, CDR1 is GTSNPN and CDR2 SVGIG (reference sequence). The CDR3 loop reads CAWSRDRVSGNTIYF. Here the CDR3 DNA reads TGTGCCTGGAGTAGGGACAGGGTCTCTGGAAACACCATATATTTT.

The chain combines TRBV12-3 or TRBV12-4 with TRBJ2-2; D is possibly TRBD1 or TRBD2 (5 bases each). The length of the CDR3 is 15 residues. V lost 7 bases, J lost 8 bases, and 20 bases lay in between. The CDR3 sequence: CASNFGTVPYGELFF. CDR3 in DNA: TGTGCCAGCAATTTTGGGACCGTTCCGTATGGGGAGCTGTTTTTT.

This clonotype appeared a few times. V gene TRBV18 combines with J gene TRBJ1-5; 8 positions agree with TRBD1. J was trimmed by 7 bases and V by 3 bases; bases with no gene match: 11. The CDR3 totals 16 residues. Germline CDR1 and CDR2: KGHSH and LQKENI. The CDR3 is CASSPEGAGGGQPQHF. The CDR3 bases are TGTGCCAGCTCACCTGAGGGGGCAGGGGGCGGACAGCCCCAGCATTTT.

This clonotype was seen repeatedly, ten times or more. V is TRBV20-1 and J is TRBJ1-2, with no clear D. Germline loops: CDR1 DFQATT, CDR2 SNEGSKA (reference sequence). V dropped 3 bases and J dropped 0 bases, with 20 bases sitting between them. CDR3 length: 17 amino acids. DNA for the CDR3: TGCAGTGCTAGTCGCGCAGGAACCCAGACAACTAACTATGGCTACACCTTC. Protein sequence: CSASRAGTQTTNYGYTF.

V is TRBV7-6 and J is TRBJ2-1; 10 nucleotides align to TRBD2. Germline V gene sequence: CDR1 SGHVS, CDR2 FNYEAQ. V dropped 6 bases and J dropped 8; count of bases not matched to a gene: 13. This CDR3 spans 16 amino acids. The CDR3, as DNA: TGTGCCAGCAGTGAAGAGAGCGGGGGGGCCAGCGATGAGCAGTTCTTC. The encoded protein is CASSEESGGASDEQFF.

This clonotype has only a few counts. V and J are TRBV5-1 and TRBJ1-1; 8 nucleotides line up with TRBD1. J was trimmed by 5 bases and V by 4 bases; bases with no gene match: 7. The V gene's germline CDR1 is SGHRS and CDR2 YFSETQ. The CDR3 sequence is 14 residues long. In nucleotides, the CDR3 is TGCGCCAGCAGCCTCAGGGGGCCGGGGACTGAAGCTTTCTTT. It codes for CASSLRGPGTEAFF.

This clonotype has ten or more counts. The rearrangement links TRBV12-3 or TRBV12-4 to TRBJ1-6, with D maybe TRBD1 (6 bases). This CDR3 is 16 amino acids long. V lost 3 bases, J lost 0 bases, and 9 bases lay in between. The CDR3: CASSLRGSSYNSPLHF. CDR3 nucleotides: TGTGCCAGCAGTTTGAGGGGGAGCTCCTATAATTCACCCCTCCACTTT.

About this clonotype itself: Possible read error: a much larger clone is one base away. This chain uses TRBV7-2 with TRBJ1-2, with 12 bases fitting TRBD1. The length of the CDR3 is 18 residues. The germline gives CDR1 SGHTA, CDR2 FQGNSA. This CDR3 reads CAGSFFLGTGGPNYGYTF. DNA of the CDR3: TGTGCCGGCAGCTTCTTCCTCGGGACAGGGGGCCCTAACTATGGCTACACCTTC.

The chain uses TRBV19 and TRBJ1-1; D is ambiguous. Germline CDR1 reads LNHDA; CDR2 reads SQIVND (reference sequence). The CDR3 runs 13 residues. V shed 4 bases and J shed 4 bases, with 10 bases lying between them. CDR3 residues: CASSSWESTEAFF. CDR3 coding DNA: TGTGCCAGTAGTAGTTGGGAGAGCACTGAAGCTTTCTTT.

This clonotype came up a few times. The rearrangement joins TRBV3-1 to TRBJ2-1, with 8 bases aligning to TRBD2. Judging by the DNA end, TRBJ2-7 fits better; the J call may be wrong. There are 17 residues in the CDR3. Looked up from germline, CDR1 is LGHDT and CDR2 is YNNKEL (reference sequence). CDR3 in DNA: TGTGCCAGCAGCCAAGAGACGGGGGGGCCGTCCTACAATGAGCAGTACTTC. Encoded protein: CASSQETGGPSYNEQYF.

The chain has TRBV2 and TRBJ2-7; no clear D gene. The J call may be in error: the DNA end matches TRBJ2-4 better. CDR1 and CDR2 from the germline V gene are SNHLY and FYNNEI. CDR3 length: 12 amino acids. As DNA, the CDR3 is TGTGCCAGCGGGGTGGTAGAAAACATTCAGTACTTC. Translating it yields CASGVVENIQYF.

Many counts were recorded for this clonotype. The V call is TRBV6-2 or TRBV6-3, the J call TRBJ2-1; D may match TRBD1 or TRBD2 (6 bases each). The CDR3 runs to 14 residues. From germline, CDR1 is MNHEY and CDR2 SVGEGT. V was cut by 5 bases and J by 12 bases, with 20 bases left in between. CDR3 nucleotides: TGTGCCAGCAGTCCCTCCGGGGGCAAACGTAGGCAGTTCTTC. This sequence encodes CASSPSGGKRRQFF.

The gene calls are TRBV7-9 and TRBJ2-5; D gene unclear. The length of the CDR3 is 12 residues. Trimming shortened V by 7 bases and J by 5 bases, and 11 bases separated the two germline ends. CDR1 is SEHNR, CDR2 FQNEAQ, per germline (reference sequence). The CDR3 DNA sequence: TGTGCCAGCAAGGACCCTGGGGAGACCCAGTACTTC. This codes for CASKDPGETQYF.

This clonotype occurred many times. The chain joins TRBV20-1 to TRBJ2-5; TRBD2 matches 12 bases. The length of the CDR3 is 18 residues. CDR1 is DFQATT, CDR2 SNEGSKA, per germline (reference sequence). The V gene end was trimmed by 2 bases and the J gene end by 0 bases; junction bases not matched to a gene: 10. The CDR3 DNA reads TGCAGTGCTAGACTTACCTTTGGACTAGCGGGGCACCAAGAGACCCAGTACTTC. Protein sequence: CSARLTFGLAGHQETQYF.

The chain couples TRBV7-9 to TRBJ1-1; 7 bases are a match to TRBD1. Germline values: CDR1 SEHNR, CDR2 FQNEAQ (reference sequence). J lost 0 bases, V lost 1 base, and 5 bases had no gene match. The CDR3 length is 16 residues. The CDR3 is CASSLGQGGLNTEAFF. The CDR3 DNA reads as TGTGCCAGCAGCTTAGGGCAGGGGGGCTTGAACACTGAAGCTTTCTTT.

This clonotype occurred once. A read error is likely, as this CDR3 ends without the conserved phenylalanine or tryptophan. No DNA is shown, since the ends of the CDR3 on it are uncertain; the CDR3 is the one TCRdb lists. V and J are TRBV15 and TRBJ1-2; TRBD1 was called by the table and not checked on the DNA. Per the germline V gene, CDR1 is LNHNV and CDR2 is YYDKDF (reference sequence). Counting both end residues, the CDR3 totals 17 amino acids. The CDR3 sequence is CATSRPQTGDITMATPS.

This clonotype was recorded at least ten times. V and J are TRBV7-2 and TRBJ1-4; D is undetermined. CDR1 is SGHTA, CDR2 FQGNSA, per germline. Deletions cut 2 bases from V and 8 bases from J, with 6 bases between. The CDR3 has 12 residues. The CDR3 coding sequence is TGTGCCAGCAGCTTAACGGGGGAAAAACTGTTTTTT. Translated: CASSLTGEKLFF.

About this clonotype: A read error is possible here, since a much larger clone lies one base away. The CDR3 nucleotides read TGTGCCAGCAGTTTGACGATGGACGGGGGAGATACGCAGTATTTT. The encoded protein is CASSLTMDGGDTQYF. The chain recombines TRBV27 with TRBJ2-3; tentatively, D is TRBD2 (6 bases). The V gene lost 3 bases and the J gene lost 5 bases, with 15 bases spanning the gap. Germline values: CDR1 MNHEY, CDR2 SMNVEV (reference sequence). The CDR3 covers 15 residues.

This clonotype was seen more than once but under ten times. The chain couples TRBV10-3 to TRBJ1-1, with 7 bases aligning to TRBD1. This CDR3 region has 15 residues. The germline gives CDR1 ENHRY, CDR2 SYGVKD. Trimming at V came to 3 bases and at J to 3 bases, leaving 7 bases not matched to a gene. The CDR3 DNA is TGTGCCATCAGTGACCAACAGGGGAGGCACACTGAAGCTTTCTTT. Amino acid sequence: CAISDQQGRHTEAFF.

This clonotype has only one observation. CDR3 bases: TGTGCCAGCAGGCCGTTAGCGGGCTTCACTGAAGCTTTCTTT. Protein product: CASRPLAGFTEAFF. V and J are TRBV27 and TRBJ1-1; D not resolved. The CDR3 covers 14 residues. In germline, CDR1 is MNHEY, CDR2 SMNVEV (reference sequence). V was trimmed by 6 bases and J by 4 bases, leaving 15 bases between them.

This clonotype was seen at least ten times. The chain joins TRBV6-6 to TRBJ1-2, with D perhaps matching TRBD1 (5 bases). This CDR3 spans 16 amino acids. Germline V gene data show CDR1 as MNHNY and CDR2 as SVGAGI (reference sequence). The V end lost 7 bases, the J end lost 0 bases, and 18 bases lay between the germline ends. CDR3: CASTTGGTISNYGYTF. The CDR3 DNA is TGTGCCAGCACCACGGGGGGGACCATCTCTAACTATGGCTACACCTTC.

This clonotype was detected ten times or more. The chain employs TRBV12-3 or TRBV12-4 and TRBJ1-5; TRBD1 is a possible D gene (5 bases). Trimming left V 5 bases short and J 4 bases short, with 15 bases between. CDR3 length equals 15 residues. CDR3 DNA sequence: TGTGCCAGCAGTCCGGGACGGCGAGCTAATCAGCCCCAGCATTTT. Translated: CASSPGRRANQPQHF.

The chain recombines TRBV21-1 with TRBJ1-5; the D call TRBD1 from the table was never checked on the DNA. TRBV21-1 is a documented pseudogene. The CDR3 covers 14 residues. CDR3 amino acids: CASSPRGNNQPQHF. CDR3 nucleotides: TGTGCCAGCAGCCCCAGGGGGAACAATCAGCCCCAGCATTTT.

There are a few counts of this clonotype. One base away lies a much larger clone, so this may be a sequencing read error. The chain combines TRBV5-1 with TRBJ2-1; the match to TRBD1 covers 8 bases. The J call may be in error: the DNA end matches TRBJ2-7 better. The V gene's germline CDR1 is SGHRS and CDR2 YFSETQ. The CDR3 has 15 amino acids. CDR3 coding DNA: TGCGCCAGCAGCTTGGGGGACAGGACCCACAATGAGCAGTACTTC. It is translated as CASSLGDRTHNEQYF.